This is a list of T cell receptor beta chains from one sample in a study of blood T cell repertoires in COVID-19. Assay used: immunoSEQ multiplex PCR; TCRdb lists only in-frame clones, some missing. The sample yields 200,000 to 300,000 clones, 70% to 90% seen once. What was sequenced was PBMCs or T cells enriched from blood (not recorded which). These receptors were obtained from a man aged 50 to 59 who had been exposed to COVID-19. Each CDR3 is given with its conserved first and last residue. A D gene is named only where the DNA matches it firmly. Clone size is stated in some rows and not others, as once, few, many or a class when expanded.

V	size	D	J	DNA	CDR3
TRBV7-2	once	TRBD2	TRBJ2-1	TGTGCCAGCAGCTTAGGAGGTAGCGGGGGGATCGCGTACAATGAGCAGTTCTTC	CASSLGGSGGIAYNEQFF
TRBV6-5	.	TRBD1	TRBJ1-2	TGTGCCAGCAGTACCCGACAGGGTGGGTATGGCTACACCTTC	CASSTRQGGYGYTF
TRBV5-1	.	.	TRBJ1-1	TGCGCCAGCAGCTCAGGATCGACAGCGAACACTGAAGCTTTCTTT	CASSSGSTANTEAFF
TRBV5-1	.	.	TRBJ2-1	TGCGCCAGCAGCGGAACGGGGGAGGAGCAGTTCTTC	CASSGTGEEQFF
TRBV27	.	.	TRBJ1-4	TGTGCCAGCCGAAGGGGGTCGGCTAATGAAAAACTGTTTTTT	CASRRGSANEKLFF
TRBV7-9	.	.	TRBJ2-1	TGTGCCAGCAGCTTACGTCCCCACGGGGGTGGAGGGAATGAGCAGTTCTTC	CASSLRPHGGGGNEQFF
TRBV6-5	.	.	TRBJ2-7	TGTGCCAGCAGTAAACAGGGTCTCTACGAGCAGTACTTC	CASSKQGLYEQYF
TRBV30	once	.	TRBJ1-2	TGTGCCTGGAGTCTCGGGGGGGGCTATGGCTACACCTTC	CAWSLGGGYGYTF
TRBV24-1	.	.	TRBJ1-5	TGTGCCACCAGTGATTCCTCAGGATATAGCAATCAGCCCCAGCATTTT	CATSDSSGYSNQPQHF
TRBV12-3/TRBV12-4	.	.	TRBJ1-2	TGTGCCAGCAGTTTGAACAGGGCGGGTGGCTACACCTTC	CASSLNRAGGYTF
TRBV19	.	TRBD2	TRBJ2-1	TGTGCCAGTAGTCTTTATCTAGCGGGAGCTACCTCCTACAATGAGCAGTTCTTC	CASSLYLAGATSYNEQFF
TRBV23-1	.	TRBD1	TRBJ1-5	TGCGCCAGCAGTCAATCTAGGATTAGGACAGGGAACAATCAGCCCCAGCATTTT	CASSQSRIRTGNNQPQHF
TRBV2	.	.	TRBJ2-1	TGTGCCAGCAGTTCCCAGGGGGGCTCCTACAATGAGCAGTTCTTC	CASSSQGGSYNEQFF
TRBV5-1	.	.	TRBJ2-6	TGCGCCAGCAGCGAACAATCGCCTGGGGCCAACGTCCTGACTTTC	CASSEQSPGANVLTF
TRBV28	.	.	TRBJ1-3	TGTGCCAGCGGACTAAGGGACTTCTCTGGAAACACCATATATTTT	CASGLRDFSGNTIYF
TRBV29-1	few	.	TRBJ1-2	TGCAGCGTTCTACTAAACGGACAGAGATATGGCTACACCTTC	CSVLLNGQRYGYTF
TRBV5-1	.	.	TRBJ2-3	TGCGCCAGCCGAGGAGGAACCACAGATACGCAGTATTTT	CASRGGTTDTQYF
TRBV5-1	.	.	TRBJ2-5	TGCGCCAGCAGCTTGGAGACCGGGGGCCAAGAGACCCAGTACTTC	CASSLETGGQETQYF
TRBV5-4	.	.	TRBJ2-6	TGTGCCAGCAGCTTGCAGGTCGGCACCTCTGGGGCCAACGTCCTGACTTTC	CASSLQVGTSGANVLTF
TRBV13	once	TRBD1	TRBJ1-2	TGTGCCAGCAGCTTAGGGGACAGGGGGATCTATGGCTACACCTTC	CASSLGDRGIYGYTF
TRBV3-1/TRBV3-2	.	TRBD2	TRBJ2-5	TGTGCCAGCAGCCTCACTAGCGGGGAGAACCAAGAGACCCAGTACTTC	CASSLTSGENQETQYF
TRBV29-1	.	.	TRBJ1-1	TGCAGCGTTCTTAGGCAGGGCATAGAAGCTTTCTTT	CSVLRQGIEAFF
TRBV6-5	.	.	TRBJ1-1	TGTGCCAGCAGCCGTGACAGGCCGTTCACTGAAGCTTTCTTT	CASSRDRPFTEAFF
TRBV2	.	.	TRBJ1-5	TGTGCCAGCGGTACAGTGGTCGATCAGCCCCAGCATTTT	CASGTVVDQPQHF
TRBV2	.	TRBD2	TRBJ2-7	TGTGCCAGCAGTCGAACTAGCGGGTCTACGGAGCAGTACTTC	CASSRTSGSTEQYF
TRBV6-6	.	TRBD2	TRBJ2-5	TGTGCCAGCAGTCCCCGCGGAGTATCGGGAGGTCTGGAGACCCAGTACTTC	CASSPRGVSGGLETQYF
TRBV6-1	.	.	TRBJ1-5	TGTGCCAGCAGTGACCTCAGGGCTCAGCCCCAGCATTTT	CASSDLRAQPQHF
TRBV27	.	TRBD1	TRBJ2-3	TGTGCCAGCAGTTCCAGGGGGCGGTCGACAGATACGCAGTATTTT	CASSSRGRSTDTQYF
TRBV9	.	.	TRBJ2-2	TGTGCCAGCAGCGTAGGTTTAGCCTCCCACAGGTTCGGGTCGACTCCTCTATCCCTGTTTTTT	CASSVGLASHRFGSTPLSLFF
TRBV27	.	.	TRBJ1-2	TGTGCCAGCGTAGCGGGGGATTTTAACTATGGCTACACCTTC	CASVAGDFNYGYTF
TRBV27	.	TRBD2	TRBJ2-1	TGTGCCAGCAGTTTGGGAGCGGGAAGCTCCTACAATGAGCAGTTCTTC	CASSLGAGSSYNEQFF
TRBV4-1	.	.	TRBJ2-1	TGCGCCAGCAGCCAAGACGGACAGTACAATGAGCAGTTCTTC	CASSQDGQYNEQFF
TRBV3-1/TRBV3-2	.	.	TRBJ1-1	TGTGCCAGCAGCCAAGATCCCGCCAGGTCTTCGTATAGAACACGTCTGAACACTGAAGCTTTCTTT	CASSQDPARSSYRTRLNTEAFF
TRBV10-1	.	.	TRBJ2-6	TGCGCCAGCAGTGTTGGAGGGTCAGGGGCCAACGTCCTGACTTTC	CASSVGGSGANVLTF
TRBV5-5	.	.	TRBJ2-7	TGTGCCAGCAGCCCTCATCCTCTACAGGGCTATACCTACGAGCAGTACTTC	CASSPHPLQGYTYEQYF
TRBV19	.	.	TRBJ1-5	TGTGCCAGCACTACCTCAAAAGGACAGTATCAATCCAGCCAGCATTTT	CASTTSKGQYQSSQHF
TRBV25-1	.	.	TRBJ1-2	TGTGCCAGCCGTAGATCTAACTATGGCTACACCTTC	CASRRSNYGYTF
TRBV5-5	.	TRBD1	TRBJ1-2	TGTGCCAGCAGCTTGGTTGAGGGGGCCTACTATGGCTACACCTTC	CASSLVEGAYYGYTF
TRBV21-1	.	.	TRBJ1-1	TGTGCCAGCAGCAAAGGACAGATCATGAACACTGAAGCTTTCTTT	CASSKGQIMNTEAFF
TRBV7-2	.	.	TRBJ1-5	TGTGCCAGCAGCTCCGTTGGCCGCAATCAGCCCCAGCATTTT	CASSSVGRNQPQHF
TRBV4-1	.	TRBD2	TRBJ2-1	TGCGCCAGCAGCCAAGTGCCGACTAGCCGGCCTTACAATGAGCAGTTCTTC	CASSQVPTSRPYNEQFF
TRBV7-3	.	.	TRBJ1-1	TGTGCCAGCAGCTTAAGTCTAGTCATGAACACTGAAGCTTTCTTT	CASSLSLVMNTEAFF
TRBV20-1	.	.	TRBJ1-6	TGCAGTGCTGCGACACTGGGGCCTCTCCACTTT	CSAATLGPLHF
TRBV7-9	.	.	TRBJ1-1	TGTGCCAGCAGCCAGGGGAGAGGGGGCACTGAAGCTTTCTTT	CASSQGRGGTEAFF
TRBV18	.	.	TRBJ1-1	TGTGCCAGCTCTTACGGTGGGCAGATTGAAGCTTTCTTT	CASSYGGQIEAFF
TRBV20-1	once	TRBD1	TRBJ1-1	TGCAGTGCTAGTGTTCCAGGGGGGCACACTGAAGCTTTCTTT	CSASVPGGHTEAFF
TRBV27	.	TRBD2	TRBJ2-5	TGTGCCAGCAGTCCCGGACTAGCGGGGGAAGAGACCCAGTACTTC	CASSPGLAGEETQYF
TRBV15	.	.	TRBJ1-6	TGTGCCACCAGCACAGGAAACAGGGTTCGCCTCCACTTT	CATSTGNRVRLHF
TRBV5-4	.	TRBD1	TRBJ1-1	TGTGCCAGCAGCTCCGCTGACAGGGGGAACACTGAAGCTTTCTTT	CASSSADRGNTEAFF
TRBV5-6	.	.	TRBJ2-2	TGTGCCAGCAGCTTGTTGGGGGGACCGAACACCGGGGAGCTGTTTTTT	CASSLLGGPNTGELFF
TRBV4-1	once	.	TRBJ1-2	TGCGCCAGCAGCCAAGATCTTCAGGGAGGCTACACCTTC	CASSQDLQGGYTF
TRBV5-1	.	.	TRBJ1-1	TGCGCCAGCAGTAACAGCTATGGAGGCACTGAAGCTTTCTTT	CASSNSYGGTEAFF
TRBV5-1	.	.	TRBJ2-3	TGCGCCAGCAGCTTCCCTAGCGACACAGATACGCAGTATTTT	CASSFPSDTDTQYF
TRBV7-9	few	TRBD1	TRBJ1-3	TGTGCCAGCAGCAGCAGGGGGCGTGAGACTGGAAACACCATATATTTT	CASSSRGRETGNTIYF
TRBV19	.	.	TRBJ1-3	TGTGCCAGTAGTATATGGATTGGGCTCTCTGGAAACACCATATATTTT	CASSIWIGLSGNTIYF
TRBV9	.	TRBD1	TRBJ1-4	TGTGCCAGCAGCGTAGTAGGGACAGATGAAAAACTGTTTTTT	CASSVVGTDEKLFF
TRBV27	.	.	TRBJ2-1	TGTGCCAGCAGTTCAATAGCTCGCAATGAGCAGTTCTTC	CASSSIARNEQFF
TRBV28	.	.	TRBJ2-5	TGTGCCAGCAGGCAAGGGGGGGAAGAGACCCAGTACTTC	CASRQGGEETQYF
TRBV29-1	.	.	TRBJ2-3	TGCAGCGTTGAAGGGGGCGATACGCAGTATTTT	CSVEGGDTQYF